Below, 19 T cell receptor beta chains from the same sample are listed, as sequenced in a study of response to subunit inactivated influenza vaccine. TCRdb reprocessed the RT-PCR reads with MiXCR, giving one entry per CDR3 protein. The sample has around 790,000 distinct CDR3 sequences, 21% seen once; the top ten hold 9.5% to 13%. The sequences come from PBMCs from blood, collected approximately 5 days after vaccination. The receptors were gathered from a man in his forties or fifties who received an inactivated influenza vaccine.

This clonotype was counted between two and nine times. This chain links TRBV4-2 with TRBJ2-7; TRBD1 matches 10 bases. The CDR3 is made up of 15 amino acids. Per the germline V gene, CDR1 is LGHNA and CDR2 is YNFKEQ. Losses at the gene ends were 2 bases for V and 4 bases for J; bases not matched to a gene: 5. CDR3 amino acids: CASSQRGTGEYEQYF. CDR3 DNA: TGTGCCAGCAGCCAACGGGGGACAGGGGAATACGAGCAGTACTTC.

The chain combines TRBV4-2 with TRBJ2-7, with D perhaps being TRBD1 or TRBD2 (5 bases each). There are 15 residues in the CDR3. V lost 4 bases and J 2 bases, leaving 15 bases between the germline ends. Germline CDR1 LGHNA, CDR2 YNFKEQ. The CDR3 DNA sequence: TGTGCCAGCAGCCGCGAGGGTCAGGGACCCTACGAGCAGTACTTC. It encodes CASSREGQGPYEQYF.

This chain joins TRBV7-2 and TRBJ1-6; D may be TRBD1 (6 bases). V was clipped by 6 bases and J by 8 bases, with 11 bases between them. CDR1 and CDR2 from the germline V gene are SGHTA and FQGNSA. This CDR3 comprises 13 residues. CDR3 bases: TGTGCCAGCAGACAGGGAATGGATTCACCCCTCCACTTT. Amino acids: CASRQGMDSPLHF.

To note about this clonotype: A read error is possible here, since a much larger clone lies one base away. CDR3 coding DNA: TGCAGCGTTGGGGGTCAGGGGAACACTGAAGCTTTCTTT. Protein product: CSVGGQGNTEAFF. This chain joins TRBV29-1 and TRBJ1-1; TRBD1 might be the D (5 bases). Germline CDR1 SQVTM, CDR2 ANQGSEA. The V gene lost 4 bases and the J gene lost 1 base, with 10 bases spanning the gap. The CDR3 spans 13 residues.

This clonotype has only one observation. V and J are TRBV20-1 and TRBJ2-1; no definite D call. Trimming took off 3 bases at V and 5 bases at J, with 8 bases between the two ends. The CDR3 covers 12 residues. Germline CDR1 DFQATT, CDR2 SNEGSKA (reference sequence). This CDR3 reads CSASLADNEQFF. CDR3 coding DNA: TGCAGTGCTAGTCTGGCGGACAATGAGCAGTTCTTC.

There are a few counts of this clonotype. This sequence joins TRBV12-3 or TRBV12-4 and TRBJ1-5; the match to TRBD1 covers 7 bases. The CDR3 has 13 residues. V shed 6 bases and J 6 bases; nucleotides not matched to a gene: 5. As DNA, the CDR3 is TGTGCCAGCAGAACAGGGGATACTCAGCCCCAGCATTTT. Its translation is CASRTGDTQPQHF.

In the case of this clonotype: The junction departs from germline at one end; a sequencing error may be responsible. The genes are TRBV7-7 and TRBJ2-7; the match to TRBD1 covers 10 bases. Germline CDR1 and CDR2: SSHAT and FNYEAQ (reference sequence). CDR3 length: 15 residues. In nucleotides, the CDR3 is TGTGCTAGCAGCCACGGGGACAGGGGATTGGGCGAGCAGTACTTC. This codes for CASSHGDRGLGEQYF.

The chain carries TRBV9 and TRBJ2-2; tentative D call: TRBD1 (5 bases). This CDR3 has 15 amino acids. Looked up from germline, CDR1 is SGDLS and CDR2 is YYNGEE. Deletions cut 3 bases from V and 6 bases from J, with 15 bases between. DNA for the CDR3: TGTGCCAGCAGCGCCTTCGAAGGGGCAGCCGGGGAGCTGTTTTTT. Its translation: CASSAFEGAAGELFF.

The chain is built from TRBV24-1 and TRBJ1-2; D gene uncertain. There are 14 residues in the CDR3. Trimming left V 1 base short and J 2 bases short, with 7 bases between. Germline V lookup: CDR1 KGHDR, CDR2 SFDVKD. CDR3 region: CATSDFRGNYGYTF. DNA of the CDR3: TGTGCCACCAGTGATTTCCGAGGCAACTATGGCTACACCTTC.

The chain recombines TRBV20-1 with TRBJ1-3; possible D gene TRBD1, 6 bases. Trimming pared 3 bases from V and 5 bases from J, leaving 11 bases between. This CDR3 is built from 13 residues. Germline assignment: CDR1 DFQATT and CDR2 SNEGSKA (reference sequence). The DNA of the CDR3 is TGCAGTGCTAGCAGGGACACTAGAAACACCATATATTTT. As protein: CSASRDTRNTIYF.

This clonotype was found a few times. The chain uses TRBV15 and TRBJ2-7; D might be TRBD2 (7 bases). Germline CDR1 and CDR2: LNHNV and YYDKDF (reference sequence). The CDR3 totals 16 residues. Trimming removed 0 bases from V and 7 bases from J, with 19 bases in between. The CDR3: CATSRDWVQGREEQYF. The CDR3 DNA is TGTGCCACCAGCAGAGATTGGGTCCAGGGGAGGGAAGAGCAGTACTTC.

This clonotype has just a few counts. The V call is TRBV7-2, the J call TRBJ2-2, with D perhaps TRBD1 (6 bases). Germline-derived CDR1 and CDR2 are SGHTA and FQGNSA. V lost 3 bases and J 2 bases, leaving 16 bases between the germline ends. CDR3 length: 17 amino acids. The chain's CDR3 is CASSFSQGPLNTGELFF. CDR3 DNA: TGTGCCAGCAGCTTTAGTCAGGGGCCGCTCAACACCGGGGAGCTGTTTTTT.

There are a few counts of this clonotype. CDR3 DNA: TGTGCCAGCAGTTACTCGAGACGGGGCCCTGGCTACACCTTC. This gives the protein CASSYSRRGPGYTF. The chain uses TRBV6-5 and TRBJ1-2, with a tentative D call TRBD1 (5 bases). This CDR3 is built from 14 residues. CDR1 MNHEY and CDR2 SVGAGI come from the germline V gene. The V end lost 0 bases, the J end lost 7 bases, and 12 bases lay between the germline ends.

This chain links TRBV5-5 with TRBJ1-5; TRBD1 matches at 9 bases. The CDR3 length is 14 residues. Per germline, CDR1 SGHKS and CDR2 YYEKEE (reference sequence). V was pared by 2 bases and J by 7 bases, with 4 bases of the junction left unmatched. The chain's CDR3 is CASSLQGARQPQHF. Here the CDR3 DNA reads TGTGCCAGCAGCTTACAGGGGGCGCGGCAGCCCCAGCATTTT.

This chain connects TRBV7-2 to TRBJ2-1; D gene uncertain. The CDR3 loop spans 16 amino acids. The V gene lost 1 base and the J gene lost 4 bases, with 14 bases spanning the gap. Germline loops: CDR1 SGHTA, CDR2 FQGNSA. CDR3 in amino acids: CASSLDRDVRYNEQFF. In DNA form, the CDR3 reads TGTGCCAGCAGCTTAGATCGTGATGTGCGATACAATGAGCAGTTCTTC.

The chain is built from TRBV15 and TRBJ2-7, with D perhaps TRBD1 (5 bases). Trimming left V 1 base short and J 0 bases short, with 10 bases between. The CDR3 is 15 residues long. Germline V gene sequence: CDR1 LNHNV, CDR2 YYDKDF (reference sequence). The CDR3 region has the DNA TGTGCCACCAGCAGAGCGATAGGGGCCTCCTACGAGCAGTACTTC. It yields the protein CATSRAIGASYEQYF.

This clonotype was counted many times. V usage is TRBV12-3 or TRBV12-4 and J usage is TRBJ2-7; 7 nucleotides align to TRBD1. The CDR3 extends over 13 amino acids. The ends lost 6 bases at V and 3 bases at J; junction bases unmatched: 5. The CDR3 region is CASSLGQSYEQYF. CDR3 bases: TGTGCCAGCAGCTTGGGACAGAGCTACGAGCAGTACTTC.

The gene calls are TRBV3-1 and TRBJ2-7; D may match TRBD1 or TRBD2 (5 bases each). V was clipped by 4 bases and J by 1 base, with 14 bases between them. Germline V gene data show CDR1 as LGHDT and CDR2 as YNNKEL (reference sequence). The CDR3 is made up of 15 amino acids. CDR3 sequence (DNA): TGTGCCAGCAGCCCACAGGTGGGACCTTCCTACGAGCAGTACTTC. It codes for CASSPQVGPSYEQYF.

The sample holds a few counts of this clonotype. The chain carries TRBV10-3 and TRBJ2-1; D gene uncertain. The CDR3 contains 15 residues. Germline values: CDR1 ENHRY, CDR2 SYGVKD. Deletions cut 6 bases from V and 4 bases from J, with 16 bases between. Here the CDR3 reads CAISPKEGPYNEQFF. In DNA form, the CDR3 reads TGTGCCATCAGCCCCAAGGAAGGGCCTTACAATGAGCAGTTCTTC.